Listed here is a single TCR beta chain. This sample is part of a study of blood T cell repertoires in COVID-19. Study background: Acute-phase and convalescent COVID-19 samples originated in the United States, Italy and Spain. Sample material is recorded as cDNA or gDNA derived from T cells, B-cell-depleted T cells, or PBMCs.

The method was immunoSEQ multiplex PCR; TCRdb's version includes in-frame clones alone and lacks a portion of them. Found here are 220,000 or so clones, more than 75% of them singletons; the top ten hold 2.9%. Germline CDR1 reads MDHEN; CDR2 reads SYDVKM. The CDR3 is made up of 12 amino acids. The V end was cut by 6 bases, the J end by 13 bases, with 16 bases between. The clonotype originates from a man between 45 and 60 years old who had recovered from COVID-19. The chain couples TRBV28 to TRBJ2-1; D call uncertain. Sequenced: peripheral blood. The CDR3 nucleotides read TGTGCCAGCAGCAATTCTATAGGCGGTCAGTTCTTC. Protein sequence: CASSNSIGGQFF.